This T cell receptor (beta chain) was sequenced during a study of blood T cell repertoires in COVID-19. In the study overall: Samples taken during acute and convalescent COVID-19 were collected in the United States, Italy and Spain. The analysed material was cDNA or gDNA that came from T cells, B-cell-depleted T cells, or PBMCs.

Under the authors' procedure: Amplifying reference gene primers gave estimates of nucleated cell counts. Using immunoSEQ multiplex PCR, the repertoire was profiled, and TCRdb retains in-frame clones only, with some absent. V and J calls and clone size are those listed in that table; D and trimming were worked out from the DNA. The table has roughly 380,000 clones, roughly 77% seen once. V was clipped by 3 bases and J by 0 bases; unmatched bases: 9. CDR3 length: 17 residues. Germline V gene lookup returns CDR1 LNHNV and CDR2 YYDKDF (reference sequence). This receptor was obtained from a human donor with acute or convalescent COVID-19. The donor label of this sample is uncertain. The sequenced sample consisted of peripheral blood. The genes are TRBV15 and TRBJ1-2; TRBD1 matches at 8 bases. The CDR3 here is CATSSTGGQLANYGYTF. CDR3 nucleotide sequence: TGTGCCACCAGCAGTACAGGGGGACAACTAGCTAACTATGGCTACACCTTC.